This note documents a single T cell receptor beta chain sequence. What it recognizes is unknown. These data originate in a study of T cell responses to AZD1222 COVID-19 vaccine. Only in-frame clones appear in the TCRdb table, and some are missing; sequencing was by immunoSEQ multiplex PCR. The sample yields some 110,000 clones, about 90% seen once. Study-wide points: Epitopes outside B.1.351 and B.1.1.7 mutated regions reportedly drew nearly half of spike TCRs.

Sequenced material: peripheral blood, taken on day 0 of AZD1222 vaccination. The TCR sequence derives from an adult in good health.

CDR3 bases: TGTGCCAGCAGTGACGGATCGAACACCGGGGAGCTGTTTTTT. Translated, it gives CASSDGSNTGELFF. The V gene is TRBV28, the J gene TRBJ2-2; the D is unclear. The V and J ends lost 5 bases and 0 bases respectively, with 7 bases between them. Germline V gives CDR1 MDHEN, CDR2 SYDVKM. The CDR3 consists of 14 residues.